The 7 T cell receptor beta chains in this list originate from one sample, sequenced in a study of T cell responses to AZD1222 COVID-19 vaccine. Clones were read by immunoSEQ multiplex PCR, and TCRdb kept only the in-frame ones, dropping some. The sample consists of some 150,000 clones, more than 75% of them appearing once. The input for sequencing was peripheral blood, taken 28 days after the second AZD1222 dose. These receptor sequences come from an adult who received the AZD1222 COVID-19 vaccine.

The chain joins TRBV5-1 to TRBJ2-2, with a weak D call TRBD1 (6 bases). The CDR3 spans 15 residues. The germline V gene encodes CDR1 SGHRS and CDR2 YFSETQ. V lost 4 bases and J 1 base, leaving 11 bases between the germline ends. DNA of the CDR3: TGCGCCAGCAGCCAGGACAGCAGGAACACCGGGGAGCTGTTTTTT. It translates to CASSQDSRNTGELFF.

The chain employs TRBV5-1 and TRBJ1-2, with a possible D match to TRBD1 (5 bases). Trimming took 3 bases from V and 8 from J, leaving 11 bases between them. The CDR3 has 12 amino acids. The germline V gene encodes CDR1 SGHRS and CDR2 YFSETQ. In DNA, the CDR3 is TGCGCCAGCAGCTCCGCAGGGAACGGCTACACCTTC. As protein: CASSSAGNGYTF.

The CDR3 loop reads CASSLTGTGTGNTIYF. CDR3 DNA sequence: TGTGCCAGCAGCTTAACCGGGACAGGGACTGGAAACACCATATATTTT. The gene calls are TRBV25-1 and TRBJ1-3; TRBD1 matches 9 bases. CDR3 length: 16 residues. V dropped 6 bases and J dropped 2; count of bases not matched to a gene: 8. The germline CDR1 and CDR2 sequences are MGHDK and SYGVNS.

This rearrangement joins TRBV18 to TRBJ1-2; D gene ambiguous. The germline CDR1 and CDR2 sequences are KGHSH and LQKENI. Trimming cost V 5 bases and J 4 bases, with 20 bases left between them. This CDR3 comprises 16 residues. CDR3 bases: TGTGCCAGCTCAATCACCGTCGAAAGGGTAGGCTATGGCTACACCTTC. It translates to CASSITVERVGYGYTF.

The genes are TRBV6-1 and TRBJ1-1, with a possible D match to TRBD1 (5 bases). Per the germline V gene, CDR1 is MNHNS and CDR2 is SASEGT. The V gene lost 4 bases and the J gene lost 5 bases, with 23 bases spanning the gap. The CDR3 spans 17 residues. The CDR3 protein is CASSARKGPISVTEAFF. The CDR3 region has the DNA TGTGCCAGCAGTGCACGAAAGGGGCCGATATCCGTAACTGAAGCTTTCTTT.

This clone occurred once. The CDR3 loop reads CASSVFGGSTEKLFF. The CDR3 DNA follows: TGTGCCAGCAGTGTTTTTGGGGGCTCGACTGAAAAACTGTTTTTT. The chain recombines TRBV25-1 with TRBJ1-4; the D gene is possibly TRBD1 (6 bases). The germline V and J ends were trimmed by 4 bases and 7 bases, with 16 bases remaining between them. The V gene's germline CDR1 is MGHDK and CDR2 SYGVNS. This CDR3 has 15 residues.

This clone was seen a single time. V gene TRBV20-1 combines with J gene TRBJ2-7, with 8 bases aligning to TRBD1. The CDR3 covers 11 residues. Germline trimming cut 7 bases from V and 2 bases from J; bases unmatched to any gene: 1. The germline V gene encodes CDR1 DFQATT and CDR2 SNEGSKA (reference sequence). The CDR3 DNA is TGCAGTGGACAGGGGCCCTACGAGCAGTACTTC. Amino acid sequence: CSGQGPYEQYF.